The rows below give T cell receptor beta chains drawn from one sample of a study of Ad26.COV2.S vaccination and SARS-CoV-2 variants. TCRdb's table, derived via immunoSEQ multiplex PCR, lists solely in-frame clones and lacks some. The table lists over 400,000 clones, roughly 90% of them singletons. This specimen consisted of peripheral blood, obtained in a trial of Ad26.COV2.S vaccine versus placebo. The receptor source for this set is a person aged 18-65 years who received the Ad26.COV2.S COVID-19 vaccine or a placebo. Both conserved end residues are part of each CDR3. The D gene is left open where the match is weak. Clone size, where shown, is once, few, many, or a class for clones that have expanded.

D	size	V	J	DNA	CDR3
NA	NA	TRBV12-3/TRBV12-4	TRBJ2-3	TGTGCCACCAGGCTGACAGATACGCAGTATTTT	CATRLTDTQYF
NA	NA	TRBV19	TRBJ1-2	TGTGCCAGTAATAAAAGGTATGGCTACACCTTC	CASNKRYGYTF
NA	NA	TRBV28	TRBJ1-1	TGTGCCAGCAGGGGAGGGACTAAATACACTGAAGCTTTCTTT	CASRGGTKYTEAFF
TRBD2	NA	TRBV24-1	TRBJ2-5	TGTGCCACCAGTGATTCAACTAGCGGGGGGGCCCGGGAGACCCAGTACTTC	CATSDSTSGGARETQYF
TRBD1	once	TRBV27	TRBJ2-1	TGTGCCAGCAGTTTGAAGGGGGCCCATGAGCAGTTCTTC	CASSLKGAHEQFF
NA	once	TRBV16	TRBJ1-2	TGTGCCAGCAGCGTACCAGATCTCTATGGCTACACCTTC	CASSVPDLYGYTF
TRBD1	NA	TRBV29-1	TRBJ2-7	TGCAGCGCCATACCCTTGGACAGGGGATACGAGCAGTACTTC	CSAIPLDRGYEQYF
TRBD2	NA	TRBV7-8	TRBJ2-5	TGTGCCAGCAGCTTAAAATGGGGGGGGTACCAAGAGACCCAGTACTTC	CASSLKWGGYQETQYF
TRBD1	NA	TRBV5-6	TRBJ1-2	TGTACCAGCAGCTCTGTGACAGGGGGAAGAAACTATGGCTACACCTTC	CTSSSVTGGRNYGYTF
NA	NA	TRBV5-1	TRBJ2-1	TGCGCCAGCAGCTTGGTTGGGCAGTACTCCTACAATGAGCAGTTCTTC	CASSLVGQYSYNEQFF
TRBD2	NA	TRBV3-1/TRBV3-2	TRBJ2-1	TGTGCCAGCACCACAGACGGCGGGGGGAAGGGCAATGAGCAGTTCTTC	CASTTDGGGKGNEQFF
TRBD1	once	TRBV9	TRBJ2-5	TGTGCCAGCAGCGTAGGGGACAGATCCCAAGAGACCCAGTACTTC	CASSVGDRSQETQYF
TRBD2	NA	TRBV7-9	TRBJ2-1	TGTGCCAGCAGCTTAATCCCGGGACTAGCGGGCTCTGAGCAGTTCTTC	CASSLIPGLAGSEQFF
NA	once	TRBV15	TRBJ1-4	TGTGCCACCAGCAGAGATTCCAATACAGGCCGCGATGAAAAACTGTTTTTT	CATSRDSNTGRDEKLFF
TRBD2	NA	TRBV23-1	TRBJ2-7	TGCGCCAGCAGTCAATCGCGGGTCGCTAGCGGGGGGTTCTATAACTCCTACGAGCAGTACTTC	CASSQSRVASGGFYNSYEQYF
NA	NA	TRBV7-2	TRBJ2-4	TGTGCCAGCAGCAATACAAACATTCAGTACTTC	CASSNTNIQYF
TRBD2	NA	TRBV19	TRBJ2-5	TGTGCCAGTAGTATCCCGGGGGGGACCCAGTACTTC	CASSIPGGTQYF
NA	NA	TRBV6-5	TRBJ1-1	TGTGCCAGCAGTTACACGAGGACAGCTGAAGCTTTCTTT	CASSYTRTAEAFF
TRBD1	NA	TRBV7-4	TRBJ1-2	TGTGCCAGCAGCTCGTTTGGGCTCCCGGGACAGAGCTATGGCTACACCTTC	CASSSFGLPGQSYGYTF
NA	NA	TRBV3-1/TRBV3-2	TRBJ1-3	TGTGCCAGCAGCTTCGCGCCAGGGCTTGGAAACACCATATATTTT	CASSFAPGLGNTIYF
TRBD2	NA	TRBV9	TRBJ2-5	TGTGCCAGCGCGGGACTAGCGGGGGGGGAAGAGACCCAGTACTTC	CASAGLAGGEETQYF
NA	NA	TRBV12-3/TRBV12-4	TRBJ1-2	TGTGCCAGCAGTTCCTATAACTATGGCTACACCTTC	CASSSYNYGYTF
NA	NA	TRBV12-3/TRBV12-4	TRBJ2-2	TGTGCCAGCAGTTTTTCAGCCCCCGGGGAGCTGTTTTTT	CASSFSAPGELFF
NA	NA	TRBV4-3	TRBJ2-3	TGCGCCAGCAGCCGGACAAGCGGGTTACGCACAGATACGCAGTATTTT	CASSRTSGLRTDTQYF
TRBD2	NA	TRBV27	TRBJ2-3	TGTGCCAGCAGCCCCGCGGGTCTAGCGGGGGGCCGGATAGATACGCAGTATTTT	CASSPAGLAGGRIDTQYF
NA	few	TRBV4-1	TRBJ2-7	TGCGCCAGCAGCGGGCAGGTCCCTCGGAAGTACTTC	CASSGQVPRKYF
TRBD1	NA	TRBV27	TRBJ2-1	TGTGCCAGCAGTTTAGCAGGGGGATCCTACAATGAGCAGTTCTTC	CASSLAGGSYNEQFF
NA	NA	TRBV11-2	TRBJ2-2	TGTGCCAGCAGCCGGCCGGCTAGCGGGGAGCTGTTTTTT	CASSRPASGELFF
TRBD1	NA	TRBV19	TRBJ2-7	TGTGCCAGTACCTTAACCGGGACAGGGGTGGGAGAGCAGTACTTC	CASTLTGTGVGEQYF
NA	NA	TRBV6-5	TRBJ1-3	TGTGCCAGCAGTAGACGGTTCCCTGGAAACACCATATATTTT	CASSRRFPGNTIYF
NA	NA	TRBV6-6	TRBJ2-5	TGTGCCAGCAGTCAGAACGGACCCGGGGAGACCCAGTACTTC	CASSQNGPGETQYF
NA	NA	TRBV2	TRBJ1-4	TGTGCCAGCAGTGAAGGTGGGGGGATTATGGAAAAACTGTTTTTT	CASSEGGGIMEKLFF
NA	NA	TRBV4-1	TRBJ2-7	TGCGCCAGCAGACGTACTGACCTCTCCTACGAGCAGTACTTC	CASRRTDLSYEQYF
NA	NA	TRBV19	TRBJ2-2	TGTGCCAGTAGTATAGATCACGGAGTGGAGCTGTTTTTT	CASSIDHGVELFF
TRBD1	NA	TRBV7-8	TRBJ2-2	TGTGCCAGCAGAAAGGACAGGACTTCGAACACCGGGGAGCTGTTTTTT	CASRKDRTSNTGELFF
TRBD2	NA	TRBV19	TRBJ2-2	TGTGCCAGTAGCGTAGCGGGGTATACCGGGGAGCTGTTTTTT	CASSVAGYTGELFF
TRBD2	NA	TRBV7-9	TRBJ2-1	TGTGCCAGCAGCTTAGCGCTAGCGGGGGAAAGCTCCTACAATGAGCAGTTCTTC	CASSLALAGESSYNEQFF
NA	NA	TRBV2	TRBJ2-2	TGTGCCAGCAGTGAAGCCCCCTCTGTGGACACCGGGGAGCTGTTTTTT	CASSEAPSVDTGELFF
NA	NA	TRBV3-1/TRBV3-2	TRBJ2-2	TGTGCCAGCAGCGGCGGGACACCCTACACCGGGGAGCTGTTTTTT	CASSGGTPYTGELFF
NA	NA	TRBV4-3	TRBJ1-1	TGCGCCAGCAGCCAAGATCAAGATAACACTGAAGCTTTCTTT	CASSQDQDNTEAFF
NA	NA	TRBV11-3	TRBJ1-6	TGTGCCAGCAGCTTAGCGTATTTAGGGAGCTCCTATAATTCACCCCTCCACTTT	CASSLAYLGSSYNSPLHF
NA	NA	TRBV6-2/TRBV6-3	TRBJ2-3	TGTGCCAGCAGCACCGATGCAGGGGGCACAGATACGCAGTATTTT	CASSTDAGGTDTQYF
TRBD1	once	TRBV10-1	TRBJ1-6	TGCGCCAGCAGTGACCCTGACAGGGAGAGGAATTCACCCCTCCACTTT	CASSDPDRERNSPLHF
NA	NA	TRBV9	TRBJ1-3	TGTGCCAGCAGCGATCGTCCAACCTCTGGAAACACCATATATTTT	CASSDRPTSGNTIYF